A single sample gave rise to the 2 T cell receptor beta chains below, sequenced in a study of blood T cell repertoires in COVID-19. Measured with immunoSEQ multiplex PCR; TCRdb has only the in-frame clones, and not every one. The sample carries over 130,000 clones, 80% to 85% recorded once. Material: peripheral blood. These receptors all come from a young man with COVID-19, enrolled during active disease.

V and J are TRBV29-1 and TRBJ2-1; 7 positions agree with TRBD2. After removal of 6 bases from V and 0 bases from J, the junction contained 8 bases not matched to a gene. CDR1 and CDR2 from the germline V gene are SQVTM and ANQGSEA. The CDR3 runs to 15 residues. The CDR3: CSVSSGAISYNEQFF. The CDR3 bases are TGCAGCGTCTCTAGCGGAGCGATCTCCTACAATGAGCAGTTCTTC.

The CDR3 region has the DNA TGTGCCAGCAGCCTATTAGGGGTAGCTTTCTTT. Translated, it gives CASSLLGVAFF. The genes are TRBV3-1 (or the pseudogene TRBV3-2) and TRBJ1-1, with TRBD1 as a possible D gene (5 bases). V lost 4 bases and J lost 10, with 10 bases in between. The CDR3 is made up of 11 amino acids. Germline-derived CDR1 and CDR2 are LGHDT and YNNKEL (reference sequence).